Reported below is one TCR beta chain. In its sample, this clone was seen a few times. The antigen this receptor binds is unknown. Base qualities are not provided; no much larger clone lies one nucleotide away. TCRbeta CDR3 regions were amplified from genomic DNA by means of the immunoSEQ Assay, a bias-controlled multiplex PCR. In the authors' own workflow: Nucleated cell counts per sample were estimated from amplification of reference gene primers within the assay. To quantify the absolute abundance of each unique TCRbeta CDR3 rearrangement, sequence reads were collapsed and filtered. For each sample, productive Simpson clonality was calculated as the square root of Simpson's diversity index across productive rearrangements. TCRdb provides this immuneACCESS table in a form limited to in-frame rearrangements. Some clones are lacking; in checked studies, under half of them reflect an unresolved V gene, and why the rest are absent is not known. The V and J calls and clone size were taken over from that table, and D and trimming were inferred from the DNA. This sample lists about 140,000 clones; 65% to 80% were detected once. Around 2.1% of the sample is held by the ten biggest clonotypes.

The CDR3 runs 17 amino acids, cysteine and phenylalanine included. The read is trimmed to its CDR3 DNA, 51 bases read in frame from base 1. The germline V gene sets CDR1 to SGHRS and CDR2 to YFSETQ. V and J are truncated by 0 bases and 1 base respectively, leaving an intervening sequence of 16 bases. Whole blood was collected in K2EDTA tubes by collaborating institutions according to the institutions' own protocols. For TCRbeta analysis, collaborator samples were shipped as frozen whole blood, as isolated PBMCs, or as DNA extracted from either sample type. This sample is part of a study of blood T cell repertoires in COVID-19 (dated by TCRdb to 2019 to 2021). At the level of the whole study: Samples covering the acute and convalescent phases of COVID-19 were provided by collaborators in the United States, Italy and Spain. The material from the prospective study consisted of cDNA or gDNA derived from T cells, B-cell-depleted T cells, or PBMCs. Nearly every sample came with metadata listing a de-identified subject ID, COVID-19 status, age in years and sex. Where available, HLA class I and class II types were taken from metadata supplied by the sample provider and were not determined by assay-based typing. Samples came from the ongoing ImmuneRACE study (first 160 participants) plus 1,254 subjects from 6 global collaborators. Subjects who had been exposed to COVID-19, were actively infected with it, or had recovered from it provided the deeply sampled blood TCRbeta repertoires that made up the dataset. The repertoires were released in a freely available public database intended as a resource for research on the immune response to SARS-CoV-2.

Findings and caveats that apply to the study as a whole: Clinical and demographic metadata were provided uncurated, with the amount varying by source and participant.

The clonotype originates from a woman aged 60 to 75 with acute or convalescent COVID-19. The chain links TRBV5-1 with TRBJ1-2, with no reliable assignment of the D segment. The material sequenced was peripheral blood. Here is the DNA: TGCGCCAGCAGCTTGGACGGGGATGGACGGTTTAACTATGGCTACACCTTC. Translated, this is CASSLDGDGRFNYGYTF.